Below, 29 T cell receptor beta chains from the same sample are listed, as sequenced in a study of blood T cells in healthy people across ages. Next came a second PCR, run for roughly 6 to 11 cycles, which used a sample-barcoded 5' primer along with a J-beta primer mix. TCRdb used MiXCR to reprocess the 5' RACE reads, holding one entry per CDR3 protein. In the table there are 750,000 to 950,000 distinct CDR3 sequences, 53% of which are singletons. The sample taken for sequencing was blood. The receptors originated from an elderly man in good health.

As for this clonotype: The junction does not match germline at one end; this may be a read error. The chain recombines TRBV7-3 with TRBJ2-6, with 9 bases lining up with TRBD1. This CDR3 comprises 19 residues. Germline CDR1 and CDR2: SGHTA and FQGTGA. The CDR3 nucleotides are TGTGCCAGCAGCTCCTACAGGGGGCTCTTCGACTCTGGGGCCAACGCCCTGACTTTC. Its protein product is CASSSYRGLFDSGANALTF.

This clonotype has only a few counts. The V call is TRBV24-1, the J call TRBJ1-2; D is unclear. V was pared by 5 bases and J by 6 bases, with 12 bases between. Germline V lookup: CDR1 KGHDR, CDR2 SFDVKD. The CDR3 is made up of 13 amino acids. The CDR3 coding sequence is TGTGCCACCAGTGCTACAACTTCCCATGGCTACACCTTC. It specifies CATSATTSHGYTF.

In DNA form, the CDR3 reads TGCGCCAGCAGCTTTACAGGGGGACCCAATCAGCCCCAGCATTTT. This translates into CASSFTGGPNQPQHF. J is TRBJ1-5 and V is TRBV5-1, with 8 bases aligning to TRBD1. CDR3 length: 15 amino acids. V shed 2 bases and J 3 bases; nucleotides not matched to a gene: 4. Germline values: CDR1 SGHRS, CDR2 YFSETQ.

This clonotype appeared a few times. The rearrangement joins TRBV27 to TRBJ2-7; D uncertain. V lost 5 bases and J lost 6, with 14 bases in between. The CDR3 is made up of 13 amino acids. The germline gives CDR1 MNHEY, CDR2 SMNVEV (reference sequence). For the CDR3, the DNA is TGTGCCAGCAGTCCCTCACCGTTCCGCGAGCAGTACTTC. Protein: CASSPSPFREQYF.

V usage is TRBV20-1 and J usage is TRBJ1-6, with unresolved D. V lost 6 bases and J 0 bases, leaving 18 bases between the germline ends. CDR1 is DFQATT and CDR2 is SNEGSKA in the germline V gene (reference sequence). The CDR3 loop spans 17 amino acids. CDR3 bases: TGCAGTGCCCAACAGACGGCTCGAAGCTCCTATAATTCACCCCTCCACTTT. Protein product: CSAQQTARSSYNSPLHF.

A few counts support this clonotype. The rearrangement joins TRBV20-1 to TRBJ2-7; perhaps TRBD2 as D (5 bases). The CDR3 extends over 13 amino acids. With 4 bases removed from V and 3 bases from J, the gap between germline ends came to 13 bases. Per the germline V gene, CDR1 is DFQATT and CDR2 is SNEGSKA (reference sequence). As DNA, the CDR3 is TGCAGTGCTAAGGACTTCTCGGACTACGAGCAGTACTTC. This translates into CSAKDFSDYEQYF.

CDR3 sequence (DNA): TGCGCCAGCAGCTTGGTGACAGGGGGATCTAATGGCTACACCTTC. It encodes CASSLVTGGSNGYTF. This rearrangement joins TRBV5-1 to TRBJ1-2; 9 bases are a match to TRBD1. Germline V gene lookup returns CDR1 SGHRS and CDR2 YFSETQ. This CDR3 spans 15 amino acids. Germline trimming cut 0 bases from V and 6 bases from J; bases unmatched to any gene: 6. Together with reference TRBV5-1 and TRBJ1-2, the CDR3 gives the full variable domain: KAGVTQTPRYLIKTRGQQVTLSCSPISGHRSVSWYQQTPGQGLQFLFEYFSETQRNKGNFPGRFSGRQFSNSRSEMNVSTLELGDSALYLCASSLVTGGSNGYTFGSGTRLTVV.

This clonotype was recorded a few times. This rearrangement joins TRBV3-1 to TRBJ1-1; D is undetermined. Per the germline V gene, CDR1 is LGHDT and CDR2 is YNNKEL (reference sequence). Trimming pared 4 bases from V and 5 bases from J, leaving 14 bases between. The CDR3 spans 14 residues. The CDR3 nucleotides are TGTGCCAGCAGCCCGAACGGTGAAGGAACTGAAGCTTTCTTT. Protein: CASSPNGEGTEAFF.

V is TRBV11-1 and J is TRBJ1-1; D is ambiguous. With 4 bases removed from V and 6 bases from J, the gap between germline ends came to 9 bases. The CDR3 is 12 amino acids. Germline assignment: CDR1 SGHAT and CDR2 FQDESV (reference sequence). CDR3 residues: CASSSHYPEAFF. DNA for the CDR3: TGTGCCAGCAGCTCCCATTACCCTGAAGCTTTCTTT.

The CDR3 bases are TGCAGCGTTGAAGGGAGAGAGTCCTACGAGCAGTACTTC. Translating gives CSVEGRESYEQYF. The genes are TRBV29-1 and TRBJ2-7, with D unclear. From germline, CDR1 is SQVTM and CDR2 ANQGSEA. The CDR3 has 13 residues. Deletions cut 1 base from V and 1 base from J, with 8 bases between.

The J gene is TRBJ1-1, the V gene TRBV6-5; no clear D gene. Germline V gene lookup returns CDR1 MNHEY and CDR2 SVGAGI. V shed 1 base and J shed 5 bases, with 20 bases lying between them. The CDR3 is 17 amino acids. The DNA of the CDR3 is TGTGCCAGCAGTTACTGGGAGGGCGCGGTTAGGGCGACTGAAGCTTTCTTT. Amino acid sequence: CASSYWEGAVRATEAFF.

This clonotype was counted only a few times. The rearrangement uses TRBV6-6 and TRBJ1-4; no clear D. This CDR3 is built from 12 residues. The V gene's germline CDR1 is MNHNY and CDR2 SVGAGI (reference sequence). V lost 0 bases and J 5 bases, leaving 1 base between the germline ends. Here the CDR3 reads CASSYSNEKLFF. For the CDR3, the DNA is TGTGCCAGCAGTTACTCGAATGAAAAACTGTTTTTT.

This clonotype was counted a few times. The chain recombines TRBV20-1 with TRBJ1-2; D perhaps matches TRBD1 (5 bases). The CDR3 has 13 residues. The germline gives CDR1 DFQATT, CDR2 SNEGSKA (reference sequence). V gave up 1 base and J gave up 6 bases, with 12 bases separating them. The CDR3 protein is CSARAGTSDGYTF. The CDR3 DNA follows: TGCAGTGCTAGAGCCGGGACGTCCGATGGCTACACCTTC.

This clonotype came up many times. The V call is TRBV5-1, the J call TRBJ2-1; D ambiguous. Trimming cost V 0 bases and J 4 bases, with 8 bases left between them. CDR1 is SGHRS, CDR2 YFSETQ, per germline. The CDR3 has 14 residues. Here the CDR3 DNA reads TGCGCCAGCAGCTTGGATGCAGCTTACAATGAGCAGTTCTTC. Its protein is CASSLDAAYNEQFF.

This sequence joins TRBV20-1 and TRBJ2-5, with 9 bases that match TRBD1. The J call may be faulty, since TRBJ2-7 better matches the DNA end. Germline-derived CDR1 and CDR2 are DFQATT and SNEGSKA (reference sequence). The CDR3 loop spans 15 amino acids. The CDR3 sequence: CSARPTGTGFNEQYF. The CDR3 bases are TGCAGTGCTAGGCCAACCGGGACAGGGTTCAACGAGCAGTACTTC.

V is TRBV6-1 and J is TRBJ1-5; 8 bases fit TRBD1. The CDR3 totals 14 residues. Unmatched junction bases numbered 6, after V lost 4 bases and J lost 7 bases. In germline, CDR1 is MNHNS, CDR2 SASEGT. The CDR3 here is CASSGQGAQQPQHF. The CDR3 nucleotides are TGTGCCAGCAGTGGGCAGGGGGCACAGCAGCCCCAGCATTTT.

The V and J genes are TRBV5-1 and TRBJ2-5; TRBD1 matches at 8 bases. The ends lost 6 bases at V and 1 base at J; junction bases unmatched: 14. There are 17 residues in the CDR3. CDR1 SGHRS and CDR2 YFSETQ come from the germline V gene. CDR3 sequence reads: CASNSSSPTGAQETQYF. CDR3 coding DNA: TGCGCCAGCAACTCCAGTTCCCCGACAGGGGCCCAAGAGACCCAGTACTTC.

The sample holds a few counts of this clonotype. This chain's CDR3 is CASSEDTRVAEFF. The CDR3 region has the DNA TGTGCCAGCAGTGAAGATACCCGGGTTGCGGAGTTCTTC. The genes are TRBV2 and TRBJ2-1, with unresolved D. The ends were cut back, 1 base at V and 14 bases at J, with 15 bases in the middle. CDR3 size: 13 residues. Germline CDR1 SNHLY, CDR2 FYNNEI.

The chain has TRBV11-2 and TRBJ2-4; unclear D gene. The CDR3 runs to 13 residues. Trimming left V 1 base short and J 7 bases short, with 8 bases between. Germline lookup yields CDR1 SGHAT and CDR2 FQNNGV. The CDR3 sequence: CASSLVRWNIQYF. DNA for the CDR3: TGTGCCAGCAGCTTAGTCCGTTGGAACATTCAGTACTTC. Drawing the rest from reference TRBV11-2 and TRBJ2-4, the complete variable domain is EAGVAQSPRYKIIEKRQSVAFWCNPISGHATLYWYQQILGQGPKLLIQFQNNGVVDDSQLPKDRFSAERLKGVDSTLKIQPAKLEDSAVYLCASSLVRWNIQYFGAGTRLSVL.

This clonotype has only a few counts. The chain has TRBV7-2 and TRBJ2-7, with no clear D. The germline V gene encodes CDR1 SGHTA and CDR2 FQGNSA. The germline V and J ends were trimmed by 2 bases and 5 bases, with 7 bases remaining between them. The CDR3 runs to 12 residues. CDR3 DNA: TGTGCCAGCAGCTTAAACGGGCACGAGCAGTACTTC. Protein: CASSLNGHEQYF. Complete variable domain (other parts from reference TRBV7-2 and TRBJ2-7): GAGVSQSPSNKVTEKGKDVELRCDPISGHTALYWYRQSLGQGLEFLIYFQGNSAPDKSGLPSDRFSAERTGGSVSTLTIQRTQQEDSAVYLCASSLNGHEQYFGPGTRLTVT.

This chain uses TRBV11-2 with TRBJ2-7; 7 bases align to TRBD2. The ends lost 5 bases at V and 6 bases at J; junction bases unmatched: 10. The germline V gene has CDR1 SGHAT and CDR2 FQNNGV. The CDR3 has 14 residues. The CDR3 coding sequence is TGTGCCAGCAGCCGAGTAGGACTAGGAAGCGAGCAGTACTTC. Translated, it gives CASSRVGLGSEQYF.

The chain couples TRBV2 to TRBJ2-1, with 7 bases matching TRBD2. The CDR3 has 16 amino acids. The J segment lost 0 bases and the V segment lost 8 bases, leaving 10 bases of the junction unmatched. The germline gives CDR1 SNHLY, CDR2 FYNNEI. CDR3 sequence (DNA): TGTGCCAGCTACAAGCGGGAAGGGGCCTCCTACAATGAGCAGTTCTTC. Its protein product is CASYKREGASYNEQFF.

This chain joins TRBV2 and TRBJ2-7; D is possibly TRBD1 (5 bases). Looked up from germline, CDR1 is SNHLY and CDR2 is FYNNEI. The CDR3 consists of 14 residues. V was trimmed by 8 bases and J by 3 bases, leaving 17 bases between them. CDR3 in DNA: TGTGCCAGCCAGGTCCGGAATCAGGGCTACGAGCAGTACTTC. Its protein is CASQVRNQGYEQYF.

Only a few counts were recorded for this clonotype. The chain carries TRBV6-1 and TRBJ2-1, with 11 bases aligning to TRBD2. V shed 7 bases and J 7 bases; nucleotides not matched to a gene: 9. This CDR3 region has 15 residues. Germline V gene sequence: CDR1 MNHNS, CDR2 SASEGT. The DNA for the CDR3 is TGTGCCAGCAATAGCGGGACTAGCGGAGGTAATGAGCAGTTCTTC. Its protein product is CASNSGTSGGNEQFF.

The chain employs TRBV12-3 or TRBV12-4 and TRBJ2-3; possibly TRBD2 for D (5 bases). V dropped 8 bases and J dropped 14 bases, with 23 bases sitting between them. CDR3 size: 13 residues. This chain's CDR3 is CASSSGEPRYAYF. The CDR3 region has the DNA TGTGCCAGCTCCTCCGGGGAGCCAAGATACGCGTATTTT.

The chain carries TRBV7-3 and TRBJ2-1; no clear D gene. The better agreement between TRBJ2-7 and the DNA end casts doubt on the J call. The CDR3 totals 13 residues. Per the germline V gene, CDR1 is SGHTA and CDR2 is FQGTGA. The CDR3 loop reads CASSLSWYNEQYF. CDR3 DNA: TGTGCCAGCAGCTTAAGCTGGTACAATGAGCAGTACTTC.

The chain is built from TRBV7-2 and TRBJ2-1, with 12 bases identical to TRBD2. V lost 5 bases and J lost 0; bases outside the gene matches: 11. The germline V gene has CDR1 SGHTA and CDR2 FQGNSA. CDR3 length: 19 residues. The DNA of the CDR3 is TGTGCCAGCAGCCGAAAGGGGCTAGCGGGAGGGAGCTCCTACAATGAGCAGTTCTTC. Residues: CASSRKGLAGGSSYNEQFF.

The chain links TRBV12-3 or TRBV12-4 to TRBJ1-2; D is uncertain. The CDR3 sequence is 13 residues long. Trimming removed 2 bases from V and 8 bases from J, with 12 bases in between. The CDR3 DNA sequence: TGTGCCAGCAGTTTAAGGGAATCCTTCGGCTACACCTTC. This sequence encodes CASSLRESFGYTF.

This clonotype was recorded a few times. The CDR3 is CASGLTGSWETQYF. Written as DNA, the CDR3 is TGTGCTAGTGGTTTGACAGGGAGTTGGGAGACCCAGTACTTC. The chain uses TRBV12-5 and TRBJ2-5; TRBD1 is a possible D gene (6 bases). CDR3 length equals 14 residues. The germline V and J ends were trimmed by 2 bases and 5 bases, with 12 bases remaining between them. Germline V gene sequence: CDR1 LGHNT, CDR2 FRNRAP.